This T cell receptor beta chain was captured by sequencing in a study of blood T cell repertoires in COVID-19. Study overall: Some COVID-19 samples were acute and others convalescent; all came from the United States, Italy and Spain. PBMCs, B-cell-depleted T cells, or T cells provided the cDNA or gDNA that made up the material.

The CDR3 extends over 15 amino acids. V lost 5 bases and J lost 9; bases outside the gene matches: 11. Germline V gene lookup returns CDR1 MNHEY and CDR2 SVGAGI. Original handling: Nucleated cell counts were estimated from reference gene primer amplification. Assay: immunoSEQ multiplex PCR; the TCRdb copy retains only in-frame clones and omits some. That table furnishes V, J and clone size, whereas the DNA furnished D and trimming. Of roughly 100,000 clones listed, around nine tenths are singletons. The TCR sequence derives from a woman at least 80 years old with active COVID-19. The rearrangement uses TRBV6-5 and TRBJ1-5; 9 bases are shared with TRBD1. The specimen sequenced was peripheral blood. CDR3 nucleotide sequence: TGTGCCAGCAGTACCGTTAAGACAGGGGGTCGGCCCCAGCATTTT. It codes for CASSTVKTGGRPQHF.